This entry concerns a single TCR beta chain. The antigen this receptor binds is unknown. The record has no base qualities; no much larger clone is one base away. TCRbeta CDR3 regions were immunosequenced from genomic DNA with the immunoSEQ Assay. Prior to high-throughput sequencing, genomic DNA was amplified by bias-controlled multiplex PCR. Turning to the authors' computational methods: To quantify the absolute abundance of each unique TCRbeta CDR3 region, the sequences were collapsed and filtered. Clonality, defined as 1 minus Pielou's evenness, was calculated using only productive rearrangements. Clones with significantly greater frequencies in on-treatment versus baseline samples were identified using a previously published method. Imported from immuneACCESS, the table was reduced by TCRdb to in-frame sequences with V and J called. These copies leave out some clones; in studies compared against another copy, an unresolved V gene accounts for under half, and the cause of the remainder is not known. Clone size and V and J calls were adopted from that table, with D and trimming inferred from the DNA. This sample holds over 30,000 clones; about 83% were observed only once. Around 5.4% of the sample belongs to the ten largest clones.

The sample comes from a study of sequential checkpoint blockade in melanoma (dated by TCRdb to about 2019). The study in broad terms: Patients were randomized 1:1 to first-line nivolumab followed by ipilimumab (arm A) or ipilimumab followed by nivolumab (arm B). Both trial sequences were followed by maintenance nivolumab. The investigation overall reported the following: The response-prediction model combining TCR metrics and mutation burden needs validation in larger, independent patient cohorts.

From a lookup of the germline V gene, CDR1 and CDR2 are SGDLS and YYNGEE. Trimming removed 2 bases from V and 5 bases from J, leaving 14 bases between the germline ends. Counted from cysteine to phenylalanine, this CDR3 has 14 amino acids. Of the read, only the CDR3 DNA is kept; its 42 bases are in frame from base 1. According to the study, the label for this sample's treatment or condition signals: randomized to nivolumab then ipilimumab (arm A) or the reverse (arm B). None of the trial patients had been given prior DNA-damaging chemotherapy. A FACS Aria II flow cytometer was used to sort live CD3+CD8+ cells that were negative for CD19 and CD56 from thawed PBMCs. Samples were obtained from patients with melanoma enrolled in CheckMate 064, a randomized, open-label phase II trial of sequential checkpoint blockade. Peripheral blood mononuclear cells were collected by leukapheresis, purified using Ficoll-Paque, and frozen in human serum containing about 10% DMSO. Right after sorting, the blood CD3+CD8+ cells were verified to be >98% pure, and DNA extraction followed.

The material sequenced was CD8+ T cells sorted from blood (inferred from file names), taken from a patient given nivolumab and ipilimumab in sequence. The sequence is built from TRBV9 and TRBJ2-7; tentative D gene TRBD1, with 6 bases matching. The TCR sequence derives from a human donor with melanoma. In nucleotide form, the sequence is TGTGCCAGCAGCGTGGGACACGCTTCCCACGAGCAGTACTTC. Its coded protein is CASSVGHASHEQYF.